This TCR beta chain was sequenced in a study of cytomegalovirus exposure and HLA in healthy donors. The donors were healthy bone marrow donors. General study results and limits: High specificity and sensitivity for cytomegalovirus status were reported for the classifier. Associated with cytomegalovirus, according to the listing, were around 170 TCR beta chains.

Primers included in the PCR were 60 Vbeta and 13 Jbeta primers. TCRdb's table, derived via immunoSEQ multiplex PCR, lists solely in-frame clones and lacks some. The profile shows about 140,000 clones, 65% to 85% of them singletons. Worth noting for this clone: No antigen is known for it. The CDR3 does not end in the conserved phenylalanine or tryptophan, so this is likely a read error.

The sequencing sample was made of PBMCs. The origin of this receptor is a man aged 50 to 59 in good health and CMV-seronegative.

The DNA of the CDR3 is TGTGCCAGCAGTGAAGCGGAGTCTAACTATGGCTACACCCTC. This encodes CASSEAESNYGYTL. This chain joins TRBV2 and TRBJ1-2; D ambiguous. This CDR3 is built from 14 residues. Germline V lookup: CDR1 SNHLY, CDR2 FYNNEI. V was shortened by 0 bases and J by 0 bases, with 5 bases between the two germline ends.